The clone carrying this T cell receptor (beta chain) was detected a few times. TCRB transcripts that were expressed got sequenced, as all of the isolated RNA had been reverse transcribed. Sequenced by immunoSEQ multiplex PCR; TCRdb stores in-frame clones only, minus some. The profile shows approximately 470,000 clones, approximately 31% of them singletons. The data were taken from a study of beta chain features in type 1 diabetes. The CDR3 runs to 13 residues. Trimming pared 4 bases from V and 6 bases from J, leaving 12 bases between. Germline assignment: CDR1 SGDLS and CDR2 YYNGEE. Sequenced sample: naive CD4+ T cells from blood. The V gene is TRBV9, the J gene TRBJ2-3; D may be TRBD1 or TRBD2 (5 bases each). This clonotype was sampled from a man aged 18-30 years in good health. Written as DNA, the CDR3 is TGTGCCAGCAGCCAGGGAGCGTACGATACGCAGTATTTT. Amino acid sequence: CASSQGAYDTQYF. The complete variable domain, with remaining parts taken from reference TRBV9 and TRBJ2-3, reads DSGVTQTPKHLITATGQRVTLRCSPRSGDLSVYWYQQSLDQGLQFLIQYYNGEERAKGNILERFSAQQFPDLHSELNLSSLELGDSALYFCASSQGAYDTQYFGPGTRLTVL.